Presented here are 28 T cell receptor beta chains from one specimen sequenced in a study of monozygotic twins with inflammatory bowel disease. TCRdb reanalyzed the 5' RACE reads and collapses them to one entry per CDR3 protein, without DNA. The data show approximately 400,000 distinct CDR3 sequences, and the top ten clones hold 2% to 3%. Sequencing used blood. The origin of the receptors is a human donor with ulcerative colitis or Crohn's disease, or a healthy co-twin of an affected twin (not recorded which).

This chain joins TRBV12-3 or TRBV12-4 and TRBJ2-7; TCRdb selects TRBD1, and the lack of DNA leaves this call unchecked. The CDR3 extends over 14 amino acids. CDR3 sequence reads: CASSFAGGSGEQYF.

The genes are TRBV5-4 and TRBJ2-5. This CDR3 has 14 residues. Germline CDR1 reads SGHNT; CDR2 reads YYREEE (reference sequence). CDR3 sequence: CASSSGRFEETQYF.

The J gene is TRBJ1-2, the V gene TRBV20-1; TCRdb gives TRBD1 as the D gene, but with no DNA this cannot be confirmed. The germline CDR1 and CDR2 sequences are DFQATT and SNEGSKA (reference sequence). The CDR3 has 15 amino acids. CDR3 region: CSAGQATGGVHGYTF.

The rearrangement uses TRBV13 and TRBJ2-2. The germline gives CDR1 PRHDT, CDR2 FYEKMQ (reference sequence). This CDR3 has 13 residues. The CDR3 reads CASSSWLAGELFF.

This chain links TRBV9 with TRBJ1-1; TCRdb's D call, TRBD1, is unchecked because there is no DNA. The CDR3 runs 15 residues. The germline gives CDR1 SGDLS, CDR2 YYNGEE. The chain's CDR3 is CASRRTGSMNTEAFF.

The chain combines TRBV14 with TRBJ2-7; the TRBD2 assignment by TCRdb is unverifiable without DNA. Germline V CDR1 and CDR2: SGHDN, FVKESK. The CDR3 is made up of 14 amino acids. The CDR3 sequence is CASSREGGRHEQYF. Together with reference TRBV14 and TRBJ2-7, the CDR3 gives the full variable domain: EAGVTQFPSHSVIEKGQTVTLRCDPISGHDNLYWYRRVMGKEIKFLLHFVKESKQDESGMPNNRFLAERTGGTYSTLKVQPAELEDSGVYFCASSREGGRHEQYFGPGTRLTVT.

The rearrangement uses TRBV28 and TRBJ2-1; with no DNA, the TCRdb D assignment of TRBD2 cannot be verified. The germline CDR1 and CDR2 sequences are MDHEN and SYDVKM. This CDR3 is built from 14 residues. This chain's CDR3 is CASSLEPSANEQFF.

This rearrangement joins TRBV7-9 to TRBJ1-3. This CDR3 contains 15 residues. Germline V gene sequence: CDR1 SEHNR, CDR2 FQNEAQ (reference sequence). CDR3 sequence: CASSSRQVSGNTIYF. Full variable domain (rest looked up from reference TRBV7-9 and TRBJ1-3): DTGVSQNPRHKITKRGQNVTFRCDPISEHNRLYWYRQTLGQGPEFLTYFQNEAQLEKSRLLSDRFSAERPKGSFSTLEIQRTEQGDSAMYLCASSSRQVSGNTIYFGEGSWLTVV.

The chain uses TRBV29-1 and TRBJ2-1; TCRdb indicates TRBD1, and absent DNA this call remains unverified. Germline CDR1 reads SQVTM; CDR2 reads ANQGSEA. CDR3 length: 11 amino acids. The CDR3: CSGSGDNEQFF.

The rearrangement links TRBV5-1 to TRBJ2-3; without DNA, the TCRdb call of TRBD2 cannot be checked. Germline values: CDR1 SGHRS, CDR2 YFSETQ. The CDR3 is made up of 16 amino acids. The CDR3 sequence is CASSLTASGLTDTQYF.

The genes are TRBV5-5 and TRBJ2-7; TCRdb's D call, TRBD2, is unchecked because there is no DNA. CDR1 is SGHKS, CDR2 YYEKEE, per germline (reference sequence). The CDR3 sequence is 16 residues long. The CDR3 is CASSLVGTQPFDEQYF. Based on the CDR3 plus reference TRBV5-5 and TRBJ2-7, the full variable domain is DAGVTQSPTHLIKTRGQQVTLRCSPISGHKSVSWYQQVLGQGPQFIFQYYEKEERGRGNFPDRFSARQFPNYSSELNVNALLLGDSALYLCASSLVGTQPFDEQYFGPGTRLTVT.

The chain has TRBV6-1 and TRBJ2-7; TCRdb picks TRBD2, but there is no DNA to check that call. This CDR3 comprises 13 residues. Germline-derived CDR1 and CDR2 are MNHNS and SASEGT. The chain's CDR3 is CASSGTYSNEQYF.

The V gene is TRBV5-6, the J gene TRBJ2-7; the D call of TRBD2 rests on TCRdb alone, since no DNA is present to check it. The CDR3 sequence is 14 residues long. Germline CDR1 and CDR2: SGHDT and YYEEEE. CDR3: CASSFRRLRYEQYF.

This chain uses TRBV6-5 with TRBJ2-3. Germline-derived CDR1 and CDR2 are MNHEY and SVGAGI. CDR3 size: 13 residues. The CDR3 region is CASSYSRHEAQYF.

The chain couples TRBV5-4 to TRBJ1-2. This CDR3 region has 15 residues. Germline V gene sequence: CDR1 SGHNT, CDR2 YYREEE (reference sequence). CDR3 region: CASSLAGTEIYGYTF.

The chain combines TRBV5-1 with TRBJ2-2; TCRdb's D gene call, TRBD2, goes unchecked for lack of DNA. The CDR3 covers 16 residues. Germline CDR1 and CDR2: SGHRS and YFSETQ. This chain's CDR3 is CASGLYGGVDTGELFF.

This chain uses TRBV20-1 with TRBJ2-1; TCRdb names TRBD2, which stays unverified in the absence of DNA. This CDR3 has 14 amino acids. CDR1 DFQATT and CDR2 SNEGSKA come from the germline V gene (reference sequence). The CDR3 sequence: CSARRLARRNEQFF.

The J gene is TRBJ1-1, the V gene TRBV29-1; TCRdb picks TRBD1, but there is no DNA to check that call. Germline CDR1 and CDR2: SQVTM and ANQGSEA. The CDR3 totals 15 residues. CDR3 sequence: CSAFARDSGGTEAFF.

This rearrangement joins TRBV20-1 to TRBJ2-7; TCRdb's assignment of TRBD1 cannot be checked, as there is no DNA. This CDR3 spans 17 amino acids. Germline CDR1 and CDR2: DFQATT and SNEGSKA (reference sequence). CDR3 amino acids: CSARDLGRVQRFDEQYF.

This rearrangement joins TRBV28 to TRBJ2-7. The CDR3 runs to 12 residues. Germline values: CDR1 MDHEN, CDR2 SYDVKM. The CDR3 here is CASSIGRYEQYF.

The V and J genes are TRBV28 and TRBJ2-2; checking the TCRdb D call of TRBD1 is not possible without DNA. The CDR3 is 17 amino acids. Per germline, CDR1 MDHEN and CDR2 SYDVKM. CDR3 protein: CASGYPRGQINTGELFF.

The chain uses TRBV5-4 and TRBJ1-1. The CDR3 is 15 residues long. Germline values: CDR1 SGHNT, CDR2 YYREEE (reference sequence). The chain's CDR3 is CASSPRILGNTEAFF.

V gene TRBV20-1 combines with J gene TRBJ1-1; TCRdb outputs TRBD1, but without DNA this stays unchecked. Germline V lookup: CDR1 DFQATT, CDR2 SNEGSKA (reference sequence). The CDR3 totals 14 residues. The CDR3 loop is CSAWGTGVGTEAFF.

CDR3: CSDLPREGGGHGYTF. The chain recombines TRBV20-1 with TRBJ1-2. This CDR3 region has 15 residues. Germline V gene lookup returns CDR1 DFQATT and CDR2 SNEGSKA (reference sequence).

V and J are TRBV5-1 and TRBJ2-7; the TCRdb D gene call, TRBD2, has no DNA to confirm it. In germline, CDR1 is SGHRS, CDR2 YFSETQ. The CDR3 is 15 amino acids. The CDR3: CASSVVSSGRSEQYF.

This chain uses TRBV29-1 with TRBJ2-7; TCRdb's D call, TRBD2, is unchecked because there is no DNA. Germline loops: CDR1 SQVTM, CDR2 ANQGSEA. The CDR3 loop spans 16 amino acids. CDR3 amino acids: CSVVGGAGTGTYEQYF.

The chain recombines TRBV20-1 with TRBJ1-5; the TCRdb call, TRBD1, lacks DNA for checking. Germline-derived CDR1 and CDR2 are DFQATT and SNEGSKA (reference sequence). The CDR3 spans 14 residues. The CDR3 loop is CSAREGTSNQPQHF.

The chain carries TRBV15 and TRBJ1-1; TCRdb picks TRBD1, but there is no DNA to check that call. Germline V lookup: CDR1 LNHNV, CDR2 YYDKDF (reference sequence). This CDR3 has 15 amino acids. The CDR3 spells CATSRGRGLNTEAFF.